These 18 T cell receptor beta chains were sequenced from one sample in a study of cytomegalovirus exposure and HLA in healthy donors. With 60 Vbeta and 13 Jbeta primers, the PCR was carried out. Repertoires were generated with immunoSEQ multiplex PCR, while TCRdb's copy carries only in-frame clones and drops some. The data contain some 140,000 clones, roughly 79% of them singletons. What was sequenced was PBMCs. The receptor source for this set is a woman aged 18-29 years in good health and CMV-seronegative.

The gene calls are TRBV4-1 and TRBJ2-7; 10 bases match TRBD2. V gave up 5 bases and J gave up 5 bases; unmatched junction bases: 9. The CDR3 extends over 15 amino acids. In germline, CDR1 is MGHRA, CDR2 YSYEKL. This chain's CDR3 is CASSYRAGGRNEQYF. The DNA of the CDR3 is TGCGCCAGCAGCTACCGAGCGGGAGGGCGCAACGAGCAGTACTTC.

The chain is built from TRBV7-9 and TRBJ2-2, with 10 bases matching TRBD2. The ends lost 3 bases at V and 5 bases at J; junction bases unmatched: 3. Germline values: CDR1 SEHNR, CDR2 FQNEAQ (reference sequence). This CDR3 region has 15 residues. This CDR3 is CASSFSGRGTGELFF. CDR3 nucleotides: TGTGCCAGCAGCTTCAGCGGGAGGGGAACCGGGGAGCTGTTTTTT.

V is TRBV10-3 and J is TRBJ2-3, with TRBD2 matching over 9 bases. J gave up 0 bases and V 5 bases, and 3 bases lay outside the gene matches. The germline V gene has CDR1 ENHRY and CDR2 SYGVKD. This CDR3 has 15 amino acids. The DNA for the CDR3 is TGTGCCATCAGTCCAGCGGGAGGAAGCACAGATACGCAGTATTTT. Residues: CAISPAGGSTDTQYF.

This rearrangement joins TRBV7-9 to TRBJ1-1, with D possibly being TRBD1 (6 bases). The ends were cut back, 2 bases at V and 5 bases at J, with 9 bases in the middle. The CDR3 totals 13 residues. Germline CDR1 is SEHNR and CDR2 is FQNEAQ (reference sequence). DNA for the CDR3: TGTGCCAGCAGCTTACCCGACAGGACTGAAGCTTTCTTT. Amino acid sequence: CASSLPDRTEAFF.

This chain connects TRBV10-2 to TRBJ1-5; D is ambiguous. Germline lookup yields CDR1 WSHSY and CDR2 SAAADI. The V gene lost 5 bases and the J gene lost 6 bases, with 8 bases spanning the gap. The CDR3 extends over 12 amino acids. The CDR3 region has the DNA TGCGCCAGCAGTCGACTTGGTCAGCCCCAGCATTTT. It yields the protein CASSRLGQPQHF.

This chain joins TRBV5-6 and TRBJ2-2, with TRBD1 matching 8 bases. Germline values: CDR1 SGHDT, CDR2 YYEEEE. V lost 0 bases, J lost 6 bases, and 1 base stayed unmatched. There are 14 residues in the CDR3. The CDR3 DNA reads TGTGCCAGCAGCTTGGGACAGGGGTCCGGGGAGCTGTTTTTT. This encodes CASSLGQGSGELFF.

The chain couples TRBV29-1 to TRBJ2-1; 14 bases map to TRBD2. The V gene's germline CDR1 is SQVTM and CDR2 ANQGSEA. V gave up 7 bases and J gave up 0 bases; unmatched junction bases: 8. This CDR3 spans 17 amino acids. The CDR3 loop is CSARTSGRWSSYNEQFF. The CDR3 DNA follows: TGCAGCGCCCGGACTAGCGGGAGGTGGAGCTCCTACAATGAGCAGTTCTTC.

CDR3 loop: CASKGGGDREYEQYF. Written as DNA, the CDR3 is TGTGCCAGTAAGGGGGGAGGGGACAGGGAATACGAGCAGTACTTC. This chain links TRBV6-6 with TRBJ2-5, with 9 bases that match TRBD1. The J call may be faulty, since TRBJ2-7 better matches the DNA end. The germline V gene encodes CDR1 MNHNY and CDR2 SVGAGI (reference sequence). This CDR3 has 15 residues.

Only a few counts were recorded for this clone. This sequence joins TRBV7-9 and TRBJ2-3; 10 positions match TRBD1. Germline-derived CDR1 and CDR2 are SEHNR and FQNEAQ (reference sequence). J lost 3 bases, V lost 5 bases, and 8 bases had no gene match. The length of the CDR3 is 16 residues. The CDR3: CASSPPGQGGTDTQYF. CDR3 bases: TGTGCCAGCAGCCCGCCCGGACAGGGGGGGACAGATACGCAGTATTTT.

The rearrangement links TRBV29-1 to TRBJ2-3; 7 bases align to TRBD1. The CDR3 is made up of 13 amino acids. The V gene's germline CDR1 is SQVTM and CDR2 ANQGSEA. As DNA, the CDR3 is TGCACCACTACAGGGGAAGGGGCAGATACGCAGTATTTT. Protein product: CTTTGEGADTQYF.

The chain recombines TRBV25-1 with TRBJ1-5; 7 nucleotides align to TRBD1. CDR3 length equals 12 residues. V lost 6 bases to trimming and J lost 7 bases; unmatched junction nucleotides: 3. CDR1 is MGHDK and CDR2 is SYGVNS in the germline V gene. The CDR3 protein is CASRQGTQPQHF. Here the CDR3 DNA reads TGTGCCAGCAGACAGGGGACGCAGCCCCAGCATTTT.

The rearrangement links TRBV5-1 to TRBJ2-2, with D possibly matching TRBD1 (6 bases). From germline, CDR1 is SGHRS and CDR2 YFSETQ. V lost 7 bases and J lost 5, with 18 bases in between. The CDR3 spans 15 residues. The CDR3 DNA reads TGCGCCAGCGACCCAGGACAGTCGTGGACCGGGGAGCTGTTTTTT. Protein: CASDPGQSWTGELFF.

The genes are TRBV12-5 and TRBJ2-1, with 14 bases that match TRBD2. The CDR3 loop spans 18 amino acids. Looked up from germline, CDR1 is LGHNT and CDR2 is FRNRAP. J gave up 6 bases and V 0 bases, and 7 bases lay outside the gene matches. The CDR3 region has the DNA TGTGCTAGTGGTTTGGTCCCGGGACTAGCGGGAGTGCCCAATGAGCAGTTCTTC. This codes for CASGLVPGLAGVPNEQFF.

This sequence joins TRBV14 and TRBJ2-3, with D unresolved. Trimming removed 5 bases at V and 5 bases at J, with 5 bases between. This CDR3 is 11 amino acids long. Germline V lookup: CDR1 SGHDN, CDR2 FVKESK. The CDR3 DNA is TGTGCCAGCAGCGCGGTAGATACGCAGTATTTT. Its translation is CASSAVDTQYF.

The chain couples TRBV18 to TRBJ2-3; D is uncertain. The CDR3 sequence is 13 residues long. Germline V gene lookup returns CDR1 KGHSH and CDR2 LQKENI. Between the trimmed V and J ends, which lost 2 bases and 4 bases, there was a span of 7 bases. CDR3 coding DNA: TGTGCCAGCTCACCAGTTTCATCAGATACGCAGTATTTT. This codes for CASSPVSSDTQYF.

The J gene is TRBJ2-7, the V gene TRBV5-1; 7 bases map to TRBD1. The V and J ends lost 4 bases and 2 bases, in that order; junction bases with no gene match: 12. Germline CDR1 is SGHRS and CDR2 is YFSETQ. There are 16 residues in the CDR3. CDR3 sequence (DNA): TGCGCCAGCAGCGCGTTTCTAGGGGGCCTGACCTACGAGCAGTACTTC. Translation: CASSAFLGGLTYEQYF.

This clone occurred a few times. This chain joins TRBV18 and TRBJ1-2; TRBD1 matches at 10 bases. The CDR3 covers 16 residues. Looked up from germline, CDR1 is KGHSH and CDR2 is LQKENI. V gave up 6 bases and J gave up 1 base; unmatched junction bases: 8. The CDR3 coding sequence is TGTGCCAGCTCCCGGAAGACAGGGGGCGATAACTATGGCTACACCTTC. It translates to CASSRKTGGDNYGYTF.

The gene calls are TRBV18 and TRBJ2-4; 7 positions match TRBD1. This CDR3 region has 15 residues. Looked up from germline, CDR1 is KGHSH and CDR2 is LQKENI. The V gene end was trimmed by 1 base and the J gene end by 6 bases; junction bases not matched to a gene: 6. CDR3 bases: TGTGCCAGCTCACCACAGGGGGCGCGAACAAACATTCAGTACTTC. It yields the protein CASSPQGARTNIQYF. Supplemented by reference TRBV18 and TRBJ2-4, the full variable domain reads NAGVMQNPRHLVRRRGQEARLRCSPMKGHSHVYWYRQLPEEGLKFMVYLQKENIIDESGMPKERFSAEFPKEGPSILRIQQVVRGDSAAYFCASSPQGARTNIQYFGAGTRLSVL.